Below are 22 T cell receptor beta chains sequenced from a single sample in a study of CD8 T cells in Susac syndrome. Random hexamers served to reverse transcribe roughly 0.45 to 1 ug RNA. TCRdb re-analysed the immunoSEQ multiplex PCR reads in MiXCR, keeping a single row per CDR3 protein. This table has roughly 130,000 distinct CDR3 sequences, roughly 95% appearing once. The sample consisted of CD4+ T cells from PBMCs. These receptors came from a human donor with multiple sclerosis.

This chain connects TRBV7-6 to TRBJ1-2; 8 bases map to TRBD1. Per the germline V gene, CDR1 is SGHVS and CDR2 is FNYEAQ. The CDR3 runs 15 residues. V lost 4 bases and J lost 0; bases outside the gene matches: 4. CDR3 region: CASSSQGDANYGYTF. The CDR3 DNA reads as TGTGCCAGCAGCTCACAGGGGGATGCTAACTATGGCTACACCTTC.

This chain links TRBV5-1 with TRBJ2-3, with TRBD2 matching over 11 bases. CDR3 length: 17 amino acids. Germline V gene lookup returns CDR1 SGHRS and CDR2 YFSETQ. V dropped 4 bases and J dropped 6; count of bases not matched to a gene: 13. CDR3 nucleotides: TGCGCCAGCAGCCCCCGACGAGGTAGCGGGAGGGCGGATACGCAGTATTTT. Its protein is CASSPRRGSGRADTQYF.

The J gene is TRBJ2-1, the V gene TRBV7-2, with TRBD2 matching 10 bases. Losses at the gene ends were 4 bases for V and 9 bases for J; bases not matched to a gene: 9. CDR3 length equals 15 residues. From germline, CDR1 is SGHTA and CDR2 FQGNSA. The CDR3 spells CASSYEPGLASEQFF. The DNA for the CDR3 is TGTGCCAGCAGCTACGAACCGGGACTAGCGAGTGAGCAGTTCTTC.

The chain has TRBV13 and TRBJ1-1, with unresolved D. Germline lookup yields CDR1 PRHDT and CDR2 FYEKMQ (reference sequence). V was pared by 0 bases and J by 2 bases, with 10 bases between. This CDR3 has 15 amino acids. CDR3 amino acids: CASSLGRGSNTEAFF. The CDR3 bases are TGTGCCAGCAGCTTAGGCCGCGGCAGCAACACTGAAGCTTTCTTT.

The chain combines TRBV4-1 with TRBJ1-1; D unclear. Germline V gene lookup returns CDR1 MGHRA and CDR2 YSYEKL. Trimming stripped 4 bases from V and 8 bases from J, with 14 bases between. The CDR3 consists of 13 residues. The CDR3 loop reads CASSRDQGPEAFF. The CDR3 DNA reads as TGCGCCAGCAGCCGAGACCAAGGTCCCGAAGCTTTCTTT.

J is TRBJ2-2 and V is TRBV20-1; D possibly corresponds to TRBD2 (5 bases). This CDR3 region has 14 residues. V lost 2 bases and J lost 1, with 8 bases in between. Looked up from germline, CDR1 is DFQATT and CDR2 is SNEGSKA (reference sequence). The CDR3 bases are TGCAGTGCTAGATTTGCGGGGAACACCGGGGAGCTGTTTTTT. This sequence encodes CSARFAGNTGELFF.

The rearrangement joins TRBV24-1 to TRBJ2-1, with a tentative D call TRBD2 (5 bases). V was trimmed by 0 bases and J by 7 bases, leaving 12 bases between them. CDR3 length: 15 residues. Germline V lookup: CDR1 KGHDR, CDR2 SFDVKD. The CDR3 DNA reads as TGTGCCACCAGTGATTTGCGAGGAGGCAATAATGAGCAGTTCTTC. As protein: CATSDLRGGNNEQFF.

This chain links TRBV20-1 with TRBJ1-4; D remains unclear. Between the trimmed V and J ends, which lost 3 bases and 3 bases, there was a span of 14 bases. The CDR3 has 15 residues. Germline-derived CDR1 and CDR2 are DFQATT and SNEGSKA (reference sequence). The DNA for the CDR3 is TGCAGTGCTAGCCTCACCCCGCTGGCTAATGAAAAACTGTTTTTT. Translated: CSASLTPLANEKLFF.

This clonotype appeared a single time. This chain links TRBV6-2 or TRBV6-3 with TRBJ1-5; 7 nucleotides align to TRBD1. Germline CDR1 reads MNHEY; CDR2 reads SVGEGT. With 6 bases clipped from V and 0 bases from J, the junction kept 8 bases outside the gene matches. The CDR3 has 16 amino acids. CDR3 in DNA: TGTGCCAGCAGATCCGGGACAGAGATTAGCAATCAGCCCCAGCATTTT. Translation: CASRSGTEISNQPQHF.

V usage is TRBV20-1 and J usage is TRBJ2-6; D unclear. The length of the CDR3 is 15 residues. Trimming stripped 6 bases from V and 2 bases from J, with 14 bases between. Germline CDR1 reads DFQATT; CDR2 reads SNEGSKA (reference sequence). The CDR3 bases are TGCAGTGCGGTCAGCATGAGCGCTGGGGCCAACGTCCTGACTTTC. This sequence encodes CSAVSMSAGANVLTF.

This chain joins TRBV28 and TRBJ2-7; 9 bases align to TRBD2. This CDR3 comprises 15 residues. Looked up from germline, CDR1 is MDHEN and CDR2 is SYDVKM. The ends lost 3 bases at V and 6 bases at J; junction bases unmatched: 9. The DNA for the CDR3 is TGTGCCAGCAGTTTGGCATCAGCGGGAGGTGTCGAGCAGTACTTC. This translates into CASSLASAGGVEQYF.

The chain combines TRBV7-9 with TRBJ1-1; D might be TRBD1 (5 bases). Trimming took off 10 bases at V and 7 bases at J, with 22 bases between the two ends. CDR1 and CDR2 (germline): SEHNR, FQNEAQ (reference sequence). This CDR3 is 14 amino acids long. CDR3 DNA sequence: TGTGCCATCGTAAGGCTAAATGGGGGTGATGAAGCTTTCTTT. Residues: CAIVRLNGGDEAFF.

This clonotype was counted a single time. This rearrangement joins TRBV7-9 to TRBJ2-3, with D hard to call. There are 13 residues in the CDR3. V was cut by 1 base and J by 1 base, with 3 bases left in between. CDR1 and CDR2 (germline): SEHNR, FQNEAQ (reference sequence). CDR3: CASSLDRTDTQYF. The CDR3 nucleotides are TGTGCCAGCAGCTTAGACCGCACAGATACGCAGTATTTT.

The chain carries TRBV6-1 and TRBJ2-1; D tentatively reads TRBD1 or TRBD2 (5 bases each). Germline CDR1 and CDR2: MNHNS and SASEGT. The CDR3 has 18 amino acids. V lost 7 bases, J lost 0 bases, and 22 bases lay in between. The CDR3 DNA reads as TGTGCCAGCATAAACGCTCCGCCGGGACCGAGCTCCTACAATGAGCAGTTCTTC. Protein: CASINAPPGPSSYNEQFF.

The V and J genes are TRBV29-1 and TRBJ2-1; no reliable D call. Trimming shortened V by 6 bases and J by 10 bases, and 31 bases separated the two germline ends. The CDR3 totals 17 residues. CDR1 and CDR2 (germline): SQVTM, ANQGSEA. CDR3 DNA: TGCAGCGTCAACAAATTCCGCCGGCAGTTTAACCTCAAGGAGCAGTTCTTC. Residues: CSVNKFRRQFNLKEQFF.

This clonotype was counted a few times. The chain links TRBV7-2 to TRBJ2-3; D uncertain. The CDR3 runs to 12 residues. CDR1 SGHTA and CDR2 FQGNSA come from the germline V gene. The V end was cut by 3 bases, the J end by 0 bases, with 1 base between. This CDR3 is CASSFSTDTQYF. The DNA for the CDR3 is TGTGCCAGCAGCTTTAGCACAGATACGCAGTATTTT. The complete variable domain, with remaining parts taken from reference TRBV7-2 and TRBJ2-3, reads GAGVSQSPSNKVTEKGKDVELRCDPISGHTALYWYRQSLGQGLEFLIYFQGNSAPDKSGLPSDRFSAERTGGSVSTLTIQRTQQEDSAVYLCASSFSTDTQYFGPGTRLTVL.

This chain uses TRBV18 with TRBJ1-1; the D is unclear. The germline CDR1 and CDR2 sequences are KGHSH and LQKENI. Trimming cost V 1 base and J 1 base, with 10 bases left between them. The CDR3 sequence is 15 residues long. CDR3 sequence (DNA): TGTGCCAGCTCACCACGTTCGCGGCAGAACACTGAAGCTTTCTTT. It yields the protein CASSPRSRQNTEAFF.

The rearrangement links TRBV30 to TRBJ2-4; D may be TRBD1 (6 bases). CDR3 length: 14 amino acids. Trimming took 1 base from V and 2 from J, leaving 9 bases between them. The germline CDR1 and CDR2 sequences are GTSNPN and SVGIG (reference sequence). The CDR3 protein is CAWSGQGTKNIQYF. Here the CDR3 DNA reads TGTGCCTGGAGTGGGCAGGGGACCAAAAACATTCAGTACTTC.

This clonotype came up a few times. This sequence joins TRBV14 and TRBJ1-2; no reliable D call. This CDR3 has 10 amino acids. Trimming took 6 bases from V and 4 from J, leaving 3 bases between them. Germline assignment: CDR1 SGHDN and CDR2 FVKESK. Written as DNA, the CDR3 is TGTGCCAGCAGGGGCTATGGCTACACCTTC. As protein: CASRGYGYTF.

CDR3 region: CASSRAIRNEQFF. The CDR3 coding sequence is TGTGCCAGCAGCCGGGCCATTAGGAATGAGCAGTTCTTC. The chain is built from TRBV11-1 and TRBJ2-1; D uncertain. CDR1 and CDR2 from the germline V gene are SGHAT and FQDESV (reference sequence). This CDR3 has 13 amino acids. V was cut by 5 bases and J by 7 bases, with 12 bases left in between.

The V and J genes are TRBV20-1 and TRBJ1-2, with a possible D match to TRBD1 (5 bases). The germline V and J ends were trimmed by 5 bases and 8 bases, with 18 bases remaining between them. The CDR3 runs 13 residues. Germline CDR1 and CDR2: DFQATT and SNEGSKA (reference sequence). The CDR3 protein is CSARQTQLGGYTF. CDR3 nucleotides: TGCAGTGCTCGACAGACACAGCTGGGGGGCTACACCTTC.

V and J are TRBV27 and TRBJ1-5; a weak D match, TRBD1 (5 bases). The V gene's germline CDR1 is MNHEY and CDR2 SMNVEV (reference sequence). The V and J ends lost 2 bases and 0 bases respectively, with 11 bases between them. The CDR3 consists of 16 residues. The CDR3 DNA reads TGTGCCAGCAGTTTAAGGGCAGGGAATAGCAATCAGCCCCAGCATTTT. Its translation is CASSLRAGNSNQPQHF.